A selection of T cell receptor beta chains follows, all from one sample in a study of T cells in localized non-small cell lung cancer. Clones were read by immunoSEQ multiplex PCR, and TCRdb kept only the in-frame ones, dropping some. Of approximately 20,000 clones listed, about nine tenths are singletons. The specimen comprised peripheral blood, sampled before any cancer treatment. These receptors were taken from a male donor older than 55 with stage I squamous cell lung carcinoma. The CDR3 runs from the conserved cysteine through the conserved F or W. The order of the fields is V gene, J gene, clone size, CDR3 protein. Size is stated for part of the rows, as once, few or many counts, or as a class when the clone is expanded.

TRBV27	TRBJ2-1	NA	CASGANEQFF
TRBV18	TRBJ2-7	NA	CASSPLGDFSEQYF
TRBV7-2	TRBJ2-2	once	CASSWGRSGELFF
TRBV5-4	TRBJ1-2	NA	CASSTQGREFYGYTF
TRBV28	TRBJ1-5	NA	CASRFGGANQPQHF
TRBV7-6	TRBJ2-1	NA	CASSLDPLGPGTGLGEQFF
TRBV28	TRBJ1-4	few	CASIPPGQGNEKLFF
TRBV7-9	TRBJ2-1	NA	CASSRTYNEQFF
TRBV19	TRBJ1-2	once	CATRRKGNYGYTF
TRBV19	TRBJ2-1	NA	CASSIAGDRGYNEQFF
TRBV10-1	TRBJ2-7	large	CASSVSGGEQYF
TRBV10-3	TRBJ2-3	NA	CATGLAGGPLQYF
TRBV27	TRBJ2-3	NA	CASSSSHIGGADTQYF
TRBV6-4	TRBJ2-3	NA	CASTPAACTDTQYF
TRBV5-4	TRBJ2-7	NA	CASSPGGASGLYEQYF
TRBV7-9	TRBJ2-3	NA	CASSLSRSQATDTQYF
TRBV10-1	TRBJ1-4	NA	CASSDHQGFLFF
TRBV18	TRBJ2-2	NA	CASSPSRQPAAGELFF
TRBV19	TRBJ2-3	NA	CASSSSGGRAGEDTQYF
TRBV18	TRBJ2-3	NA	CASSPGWLDGDTQYF
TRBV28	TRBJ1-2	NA	CASSLYGGPNYGYTF
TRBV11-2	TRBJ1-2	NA	CASSPGEGGYTF
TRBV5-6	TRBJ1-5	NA	CASSLGAGGSQPQHF
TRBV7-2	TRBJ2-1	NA	CASSLSATSDNEQFF
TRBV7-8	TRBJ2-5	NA	CASSTTSGGETQYF
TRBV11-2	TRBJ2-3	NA	CASSITPLGGTQYF
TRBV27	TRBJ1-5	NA	CASRASTGPGQPQHF
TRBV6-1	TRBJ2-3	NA	CASSEKVFGTDTQYF
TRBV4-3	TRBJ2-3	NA	CASSQDERDTQYF
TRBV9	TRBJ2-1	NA	CASSGPIPTPNEQFF
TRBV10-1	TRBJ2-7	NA	CASPDRVAFYEQYF
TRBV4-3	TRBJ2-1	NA	CASSQDIQNNEQFF
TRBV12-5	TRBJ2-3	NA	CASGLFTGTDTQYF
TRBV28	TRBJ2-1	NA	CASSPQGAPYNEQFF
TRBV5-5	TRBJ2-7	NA	CASSLVAGGAAYEQYF
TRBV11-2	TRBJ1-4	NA	CASSTPVATNEKLFF
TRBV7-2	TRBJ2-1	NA	CASSLVQDNEQFF
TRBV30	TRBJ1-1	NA	CAWSLKGTTEAFF
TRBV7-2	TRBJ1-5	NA	CASSEYNQPQHF
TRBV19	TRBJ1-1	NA	CASISRGDWGEAFF
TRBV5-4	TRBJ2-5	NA	CASSPKGGLASETQYF
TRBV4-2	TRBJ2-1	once	CASSQDKSRYNEQFF
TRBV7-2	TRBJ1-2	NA	CASSLPRAPYGYTF
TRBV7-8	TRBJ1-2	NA	CASSTRGAGYTF
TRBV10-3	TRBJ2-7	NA	CAISELRTSYEQYF
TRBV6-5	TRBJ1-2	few	CASSYSGQGRLGYTF
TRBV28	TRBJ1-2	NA	CASSFSGGAGGYTF
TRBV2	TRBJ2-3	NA	CASSTGTSGSDTQYF
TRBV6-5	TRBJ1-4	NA	CASSYRGVRGEKLFF
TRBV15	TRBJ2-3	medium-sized	CATSRDAGGFDADTQYF
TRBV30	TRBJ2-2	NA	CAWRRRGRITGELFF